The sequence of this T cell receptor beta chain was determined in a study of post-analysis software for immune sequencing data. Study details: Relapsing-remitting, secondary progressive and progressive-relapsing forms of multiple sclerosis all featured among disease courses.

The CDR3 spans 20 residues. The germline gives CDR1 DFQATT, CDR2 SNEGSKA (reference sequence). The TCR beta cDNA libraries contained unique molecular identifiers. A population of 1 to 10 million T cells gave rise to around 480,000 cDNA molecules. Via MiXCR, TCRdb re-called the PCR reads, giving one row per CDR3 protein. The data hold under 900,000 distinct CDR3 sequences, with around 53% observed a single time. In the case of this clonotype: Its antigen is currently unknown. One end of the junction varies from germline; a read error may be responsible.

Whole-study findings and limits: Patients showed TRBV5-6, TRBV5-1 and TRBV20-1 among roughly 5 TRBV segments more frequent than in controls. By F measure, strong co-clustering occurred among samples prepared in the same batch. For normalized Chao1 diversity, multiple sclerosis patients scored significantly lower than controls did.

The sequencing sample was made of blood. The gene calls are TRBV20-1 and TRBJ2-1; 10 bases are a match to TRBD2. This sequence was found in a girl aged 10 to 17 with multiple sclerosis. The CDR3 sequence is CSAGDAGVAGGHSSYNEQFF. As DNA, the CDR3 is TGCAGTGCTGGAGATGCGGGGGTAGCGGGAGGCCATTCCTCCTACAATGAGCAGTTCTTC.